The 26 T cell receptor beta chains presented below share a single source sample, sequenced in a study of T cells in Graves' hyperthyroidism and ophthalmopathy (dated by TCRdb to 2018 to 2020). The library relied on multiplex PCR. The run used an Illumina HiSeq 2000. The TCR beta CDR3 regions were amplified from the RNA transcripts. For the first round of RT-PCR on the TCR CDR3, the HTBI primer set was used together with the Qiagen OneStep RT-PCR kit. TCRdb reprocessing: public reads trimmed at Q25 with fastp, clones called with MiXCR, in-frame beta chains kept. Each record represents a unique CDR3 protein, reported with the most common genes and DNA among its rows. Here the sample has about 520,000 distinct CDR3 sequences; around 22% occur a single time. The ten largest clones represent about 10% of the sample. The specimen sequenced was blood. These receptors were taken from a woman aged 25 to 45 with Graves' ophthalmopathy.

This clonotype showed up many times. The J gene is TRBJ1-1, the V gene TRBV6-2 or TRBV6-3, with D perhaps matching TRBD1 (5 bases). Trimming removed 0 bases at V and 6 bases at J, with 17 bases between. Germline assignment: CDR1 MNHEY and CDR2 SVGEGT. This CDR3 has 16 amino acids. The CDR3 nucleotides read TGTGCCAGCAGTTACTCGATCCAGGGTGGGAGTCCTGAAGCTTTCTTT. Amino acids: CASSYSIQGGSPEAFF.

The chain has TRBV28 and TRBJ2-5, with D unresolved. There are 14 residues in the CDR3. V lost 6 bases, J lost 0 bases, and 11 bases lay in between. Germline V gene sequence: CDR1 MDHEN, CDR2 SYDVKM. The CDR3 sequence is CASSMTIYQETQYF. DNA of the CDR3: TGTGCCAGCAGCATGACAATTTACCAAGAGACCCAGTACTTC.

There are a few counts of this clonotype. A much larger clone differs from this one at a single base, so this may be a read error. V and J are TRBV6-2 or TRBV6-3 and TRBJ2-7, with D possibly matching TRBD2 (7 bases). Germline loops: CDR1 MNHEY, CDR2 SVGEGT. This CDR3 is 14 amino acids long. Trimming cost V 8 bases and J 2 bases, with 16 bases left between them. The CDR3 region is CASWGGGGPYEQYF. The CDR3, as DNA: TGTGCCAGCTGGGGGGGCGGGGGACCCTACGAGCAGTACTTC.

This clonotype was found many times. CDR3 nucleotide sequence: TGCGCCAGCAGCTTGAGGACAGCCCTGAACACTGAAGCTTTCTTT. Translation: CASSLRTALNTEAFF. The chain is built from TRBV5-1 and TRBJ1-1; a possible D gene is TRBD1 (6 bases). Trimming shortened V by 1 base and J by 0 bases, and 10 bases separated the two germline ends. The CDR3 totals 15 residues. Germline V gene lookup returns CDR1 SGHRS and CDR2 YFSETQ.

The genes are TRBV11-2 and TRBJ2-6, with no clear D. CDR3 length: 17 residues. Germline CDR1 is SGHAT and CDR2 is FQNNGV. Trimming removed 1 base from V and 2 bases from J, with 12 bases in between. For the CDR3, the DNA is TGTGCCAGCAGCTTAGGTCTCTCCAGACCTGGGGCCAACGTCCTGACTTTC. Translation: CASSLGLSRPGANVLTF.

This chain joins TRBV20-1 and TRBJ1-2; D is unclear. Germline V CDR1 and CDR2: DFQATT, SNEGSKA (reference sequence). This CDR3 contains 13 residues. V lost 3 bases and J lost 4, with 12 bases in between. The CDR3 here is CSASRQSVYGYTF. In DNA, the CDR3 is TGCAGTGCTAGTCGGCAGTCGGTCTATGGCTACACCTTC.

This chain uses TRBV5-6 with TRBJ1-2; D gene unclear. V was cut by 4 bases and J by 8 bases, with 15 bases left in between. Germline-derived CDR1 and CDR2 are SGHDT and YYEEEE. The CDR3 consists of 13 residues. CDR3 residues: CASSREDPGGYTF. The CDR3 DNA reads as TGTGCCAGCAGCCGCGAGGATCCAGGAGGCTACACCTTC.

In this sample, this clonotype turned up many times. This chain joins TRBV12-3 or TRBV12-4 and TRBJ1-3; D is perhaps TRBD1 (6 bases). This CDR3 comprises 19 residues. With 3 bases removed from V and 2 bases from J, the gap between germline ends came to 23 bases. In DNA, the CDR3 is TGTGCCAGCAGTTTCTTGGGGCAGGGGACCGGGCGAACTGGAAACACCATATATTTT. This gives the protein CASSFLGQGTGRTGNTIYF.

CDR3: CASSLKGGYEGYTF. CDR3 sequence (DNA): TGTGCCAGCAGCTTAAAGGGAGGTTATGAGGGCTACACCTTC. The J gene is TRBJ1-2, the V gene TRBV13; no definite D call. The CDR3 length is 14 residues. Trimming removed 2 bases at V and 8 bases at J, with 15 bases between. Germline CDR1 PRHDT, CDR2 FYEKMQ (reference sequence).

The table lists this clonotype with many counts. The chain links TRBV6-2 or TRBV6-3 to TRBJ1-1; possibly TRBD1 for D (6 bases). Trimming took off 6 bases at V and 1 base at J, with 12 bases between the two ends. Germline V gives CDR1 MNHEY, CDR2 SVGEGT. CDR3 length: 14 residues. The CDR3 reads CASRQSTGNTEAFF. In DNA, the CDR3 is TGTGCCAGCAGGCAATCGACAGGGAACACTGAAGCTTTCTTT.

The J gene is TRBJ2-4, the V gene TRBV28; 7 bases agree with TRBD2. The CDR3 totals 14 residues. Germline lookup yields CDR1 MDHEN and CDR2 SYDVKM. With 2 bases clipped from V and 9 bases from J, the junction kept 7 bases outside the gene matches. The CDR3 here is CASSLHPGGLIQYF. CDR3 in DNA: TGTGCCAGCAGTTTACATCCGGGAGGTCTCATTCAGTACTTC.

This clonotype has ten or more counts. The chain recombines TRBV29-1 with TRBJ2-2; D is ambiguous. This CDR3 contains 12 residues. CDR1 and CDR2 from the germline V gene are SQVTM and ANQGSEA. The V gene lost 3 bases and the J gene lost 6 bases, with 8 bases spanning the gap. The chain's CDR3 is CSVEIRPGELFF. CDR3 DNA sequence: TGCAGCGTTGAGATTCGTCCCGGGGAGCTGTTTTTT.

This clonotype appeared many times. The J gene is TRBJ2-5, the V gene TRBV7-3, with no clear D. This CDR3 has 13 residues. Trimming pared 2 bases from V and 5 bases from J, leaving 9 bases between. Germline-derived CDR1 and CDR2 are SGHTA and FQGTGA. The CDR3 bases are TGTGCCAGCAGCTTAGGGCGCGACGAGACCCAGTACTTC. This gives the protein CASSLGRDETQYF.

V is TRBV7-8 and J is TRBJ2-5; D unclear. Deletions cut 6 bases from V and 5 bases from J, with 13 bases between. Germline CDR1 SGHVS, CDR2 FQNEAQ. The CDR3 sequence is 13 residues long. This chain's CDR3 is CASSYSPPETQYF. CDR3 bases: TGTGCCAGCAGTTATAGCCCCCCGGAGACCCAGTACTTC.

This clonotype was seen at least ten times. The CDR3 here is CASSLTPGHGYTF. CDR3 in DNA: TGTGCCAGCAGCTTAACTCCAGGACATGGCTACACCTTC. This chain joins TRBV7-3 and TRBJ1-2; D is unclear. Looked up from germline, CDR1 is SGHTA and CDR2 is FQGTGA. Deletions cut 0 bases from V and 6 bases from J, with 8 bases between. The CDR3 consists of 13 residues.

This clonotype came up many times. The chain has TRBV30 and TRBJ1-1; D perhaps matches TRBD1 (5 bases). V was pared by 5 bases and J by 3 bases, with 7 bases between. Per the germline V gene, CDR1 is GTSNPN and CDR2 is SVGIG (reference sequence). The CDR3 consists of 11 residues. This CDR3 is CAWGDYTEAFF. The CDR3 coding sequence is TGTGCCTGGGGGGACTACACTGAAGCTTTCTTT.

Details on this clonotype: Just one base apart from a much larger clone, this may be a read error. The V gene is TRBV6-1, the J gene TRBJ1-3, with D hard to call. The V gene lost 5 bases and the J gene lost 4 bases, with 12 bases spanning the gap. The CDR3 covers 14 residues. CDR1 and CDR2 from the germline V gene are MNHNS and SASEGT. In DNA form, the CDR3 reads TGTGCCAGCAGTCAACTGGGAGGCGGAAACACCATATATTTT. Encoded protein: CASSQLGGGNTIYF.

This clonotype showed up many times. The V and J genes are TRBV3-1 and TRBJ1-5; unclear D gene. This CDR3 region has 14 residues. With 0 bases removed from V and 5 bases from J, the gap between germline ends came to 8 bases. From germline, CDR1 is LGHDT and CDR2 YNNKEL (reference sequence). DNA of the CDR3: TGTGCCAGCAGCCAAGATTTAACTGATCAGCCCCAGCATTTT. Protein sequence: CASSQDLTDQPQHF.

This clonotype was observed at least ten times. V and J are TRBV2 and TRBJ1-2; no definite D call. The CDR3 has 13 amino acids. Trimming stripped 6 bases from V and 6 bases from J, with 14 bases between. Germline CDR1 reads SNHLY; CDR2 reads FYNNEI. DNA of the CDR3: TGTGCCAGCAGGGGCACTCCGGGGAATGGCTACACCTTC. It yields the protein CASRGTPGNGYTF.

A word on this clonotype: A much larger clone sits a single nucleotide away, making a read error possible. The genes are TRBV27 and TRBJ1-6; D is perhaps TRBD1 (5 bases). Per the germline V gene, CDR1 is MNHEY and CDR2 is SMNVEV (reference sequence). The CDR3 runs 15 residues. CDR3 protein: CASSLSGAGNSPIHF. The DNA of the CDR3 is TGTGCCAGCAGTTTATCAGGGGCGGGGAATTCACCCATCCACTTT.

This clonotype was detected ten times or more. V gene TRBV7-9 combines with J gene TRBJ1-1; D not certain. Trimming left V 4 bases short and J 1 base short, with 4 bases between. CDR1 and CDR2 from the germline V gene are SEHNR and FQNEAQ (reference sequence). There are 12 residues in the CDR3. The DNA of the CDR3 is TGTGCCAGCAGCTCCAGGAACACTGAAGCTTTCTTT. Translating it yields CASSSRNTEAFF.

The J gene is TRBJ1-3, the V gene TRBV7-9; D gene uncertain. In germline, CDR1 is SEHNR, CDR2 FQNEAQ (reference sequence). This CDR3 has 12 amino acids. Deletions cut 9 bases from V and 0 bases from J, with 6 bases between. The CDR3 coding sequence is TGTGCCAGTACACCCTCTGGAAACACCATATATTTT. Protein sequence: CASTPSGNTIYF.

The V call is TRBV7-9, the J call TRBJ1-2; 9 bases are a match to TRBD1. The germline V gene encodes CDR1 SEHNR and CDR2 FQNEAQ (reference sequence). This CDR3 is 14 amino acids long. Trimming cost V 3 bases and J 8 bases; bases outside gene matches: 7. CDR3: CASSFNGDRDGYTF. In DNA, the CDR3 is TGTGCCAGCAGCTTTAACGGGGACAGGGACGGCTACACCTTC.

In its sample, this clonotype was seen once. This rearrangement joins TRBV28 to TRBJ1-2; D gene unclear. Trimming took 6 bases from V and 4 from J, leaving 18 bases between them. Per germline, CDR1 MDHEN and CDR2 SYDVKM. The CDR3 sequence is 15 residues long. The CDR3 protein is CASSPLDRGFYGYTF. The CDR3 region has the DNA TGTGCCAGCAGCCCCCTGGATCGGGGTTTCTATGGCTACACCTTC.

As for this clonotype: Possible read error: a much larger clone is one base away. The chain recombines TRBV5-1 with TRBJ1-2; TRBD1 matches at 7 bases. Germline V gene sequence: CDR1 SGHRS, CDR2 YFSETQ. The CDR3 is 13 amino acids. The DNA of the CDR3 is TGCGCCAGCAGCTGGGACAGCAACTATGGCTACGCCTTC. Amino acids: CASSWDSNYGYAF.

There are many counts of this clonotype. The chain links TRBV20-1 to TRBJ1-3; maybe TRBD1 (5 bases). Germline CDR1 and CDR2: DFQATT and SNEGSKA (reference sequence). V lost 5 bases and J lost 0, with 8 bases in between. The CDR3 contains 13 residues. CDR3 nucleotides: TGCAGTGCTTGGGACCGCTCTGGAAACACCATATATTTT. It is translated as CSAWDRSGNTIYF.